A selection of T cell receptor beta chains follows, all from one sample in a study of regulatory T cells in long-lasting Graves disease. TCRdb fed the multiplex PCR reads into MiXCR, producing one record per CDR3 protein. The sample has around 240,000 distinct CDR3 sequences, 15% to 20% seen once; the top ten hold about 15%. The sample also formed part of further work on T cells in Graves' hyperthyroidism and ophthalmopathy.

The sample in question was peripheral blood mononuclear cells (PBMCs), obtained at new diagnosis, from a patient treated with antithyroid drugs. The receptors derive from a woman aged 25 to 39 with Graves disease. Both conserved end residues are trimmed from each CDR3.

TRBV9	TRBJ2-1	ASSLLAGGFNEQF
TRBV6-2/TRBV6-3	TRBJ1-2	ASSWDFGSSSYT
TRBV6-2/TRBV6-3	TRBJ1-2	ASRTGSYGYT
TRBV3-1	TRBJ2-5	ASSQDLETQY
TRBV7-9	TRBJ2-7	ASSVGSGNEQY
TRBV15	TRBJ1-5	ATSGIDRADQPQH
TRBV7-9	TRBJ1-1	ASSSFRRQGETEAF
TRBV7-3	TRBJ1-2	ASRGTGGRQNYGYT
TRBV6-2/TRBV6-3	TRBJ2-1	ASSIDMYNEQF
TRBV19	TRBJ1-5	ASSLRRQTYQPQH
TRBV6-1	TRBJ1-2	AVGRSDGYT